This T cell receptor (beta chain) derives from a study of OX40 agonist ivuxolimab in advanced cancers. Study overall: In three patients, partial responses were observed, one with hepatocellular carcinoma and two with cutaneous melanoma.

Clones were sequenced by immunoSEQ multiplex PCR, and TCRdb holds only the in-frame ones, with some missing. The table lists about 95,000 clones, around 90% of them singletons. Trimming pared 6 bases from V and 3 bases from J, leaving 11 bases between. The CDR3 consists of 12 residues. The germline CDR1 and CDR2 sequences are SQVTM and ANQGSEA. Material: CD4+ or CD8+ T cells sorted from blood, obtained in a trial of the OX40 agonist ivuxolimab. The J gene is TRBJ1-2, the V gene TRBV29-1; a weak D match, TRBD1 (5 bases). The receptor's source is an adult with an advanced solid tumor such as melanoma, head and neck, liver or kidney cancer. This CDR3 is CSVSGGDYGYTF. CDR3 DNA: TGCAGCGTGTCGGGGGGGGACTATGGCTACACCTTC.